This T cell receptor (beta chain) was captured by sequencing in a study of blood T cells in healthy people across ages. Study-level findings and limits: CMV infection status of these donors was not known.

This clonotype was seen more than once but under ten times. Antigen specificity is unknown. Germline V gene sequence: CDR1 LGHNA, CDR2 YSLEER. The V and J ends lost 0 bases and 3 bases respectively, with 11 bases between them. This CDR3 region has 15 residues. A second PCR of roughly 7 to 11 cycles used a sample-barcoded 5' primer and a J-beta primer mix. One entry per CDR3 protein results from TCRdb running MiXCR on the 5' RACE reads. The sample includes around 1,600,000 distinct CDR3 sequences, about 42% of them seen just once. Input material: blood. The chain links TRBV4-3 to TRBJ1-1, with D uncertain. The sequence derives from a young woman in good health. The CDR3 spells CASSQDGDTYTEAFF. In DNA, the CDR3 is TGCGCCAGCAGCCAAGACGGAGACACCTACACTGAAGCTTTCTTT.